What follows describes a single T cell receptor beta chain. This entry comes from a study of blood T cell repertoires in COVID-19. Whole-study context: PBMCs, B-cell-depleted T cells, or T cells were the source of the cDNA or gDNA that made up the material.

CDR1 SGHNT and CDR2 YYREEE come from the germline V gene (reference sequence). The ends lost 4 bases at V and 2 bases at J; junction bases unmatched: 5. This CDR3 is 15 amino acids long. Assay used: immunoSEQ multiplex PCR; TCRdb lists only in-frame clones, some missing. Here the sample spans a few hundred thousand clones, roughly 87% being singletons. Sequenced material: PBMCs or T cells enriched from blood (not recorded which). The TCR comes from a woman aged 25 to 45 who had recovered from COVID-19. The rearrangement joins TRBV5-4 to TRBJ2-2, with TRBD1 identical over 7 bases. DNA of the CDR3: TGTGCCAGCAGCCGGGACAGAGCTAACACCGGGGAGCTGTTTTTT. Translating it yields CASSRDRANTGELFF. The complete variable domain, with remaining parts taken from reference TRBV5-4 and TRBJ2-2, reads ETGVTQSPTHLIKTRGQQVTLRCSSQSGHNTVSWYQQALGQGPQFIFQYYREEENGRGNFPPRFSGLQFPNYSSELNVNALELDDSALYLCASSRDRANTGELFFGEGSRLTVL.